These 25 T cell receptor beta chains came from one sample sequenced in a study of technical replicates of blood from a handful of donors. Some clones are missing from TCRdb's copy, which holds only in-frame ones; the method was immunoSEQ multiplex PCR. The data contain about 66,000 clones, 70% to 90% of them singletons. The sequencing input was PBMCs. These receptors all come from a human donor in good health. Some clones in this sample may be carry-over from other donors' samples.

The chain combines TRBV19 with TRBJ1-2, with 7 positions matching TRBD1. The V segment lost 0 bases and the J segment 4 bases; nucleotides outside the gene matches: 8. Germline assignment: CDR1 LNHDA and CDR2 SQIVND (reference sequence). The CDR3 runs to 16 residues. This CDR3 is CASSIDPGGTLYGYTF. CDR3 bases: TGTGCCAGTAGTATAGACCCAGGGGGAACGCTCTATGGCTACACCTTC.

CDR3 region: CASSIGTRGRNTEAFF. CDR3 bases: TGTGCCAGTAGTATAGGGACAAGGGGCAGGAACACTGAAGCTTTCTTT. This rearrangement joins TRBV19 to TRBJ1-1; D perhaps matches TRBD1 (5 bases). Trimming pared 1 base from V and 1 base from J, leaving 13 bases between. In germline, CDR1 is LNHDA, CDR2 SQIVND (reference sequence). The CDR3 runs 16 residues. Based on the CDR3 plus reference TRBV19 and TRBJ1-1, the full variable domain is DGGITQSPKYLFRKEGQNVTLSCEQNLNHDAMYWYRQDPGQGLRLIYYSQIVNDFQKGDIAEGYSVSREKKESFPLTVTSAQKNPTAFYLCASSIGTRGRNTEAFFGQGTRLTVV.

This chain joins TRBV28 and TRBJ1-2, with 7 bases identical to TRBD1. Looked up from germline, CDR1 is MDHEN and CDR2 is SYDVKM. V shed 8 bases and J 2 bases; nucleotides not matched to a gene: 5. This CDR3 has 13 amino acids. The CDR3, as DNA: TGTGCCAGCCGGGACAGCCAGAACTATGGCTACACCTTC. Residues: CASRDSQNYGYTF.

The chain carries TRBV19 and TRBJ2-1; 8 bases agree with TRBD2. J was trimmed by 4 bases and V by 3 bases; bases with no gene match: 5. This CDR3 contains 15 residues. Per germline, CDR1 LNHDA and CDR2 SQIVND (reference sequence). The CDR3 nucleotides read TGTGCCAGTAGTATTGCACTAGCGGTATACAATGAGCAGTTCTTC. This gives the protein CASSIALAVYNEQFF.

The gene calls are TRBV29-1 and TRBJ1-1; 9 bases match TRBD1. CDR1 and CDR2 (germline): SQVTM, ANQGSEA. V shed 7 bases and J 4 bases; nucleotides not matched to a gene: 10. CDR3 length: 14 residues. The CDR3 region has the DNA TGCAGCGCAATGACAGGGGGTAGTAGCACTGAAGCTTTCTTT. Translating it yields CSAMTGGSSTEAFF. The complete variable domain, with remaining parts taken from reference TRBV29-1 and TRBJ1-1, reads SAVISQKPSRDICQRGTSLTIQCQVDSQVTMMFWYRQQPGQSLTLIATANQGSEATYESGFVIDKFPISRPNLTFSTLTVSNMSPEDSSIYLCSAMTGGSSTEAFFGQGTRLTVV.

This chain joins TRBV30 and TRBJ1-1, with D maybe TRBD1 (5 bases). V dropped 8 bases and J dropped 0 bases, with 13 bases sitting between them. This CDR3 is built from 13 residues. Germline CDR1 is GTSNPN and CDR2 is SVGIG (reference sequence). Here the CDR3 DNA reads TGTGCCCTCCACCGGGGGATGAACACTGAAGCTTTCTTT. Residues: CALHRGMNTEAFF.

This clone was seen a single time. This chain links TRBV25-1 with TRBJ2-3; 7 bases align to TRBD1. Germline CDR1 is MGHDK and CDR2 is SYGVNS. The CDR3 has 16 residues. V was pared by 2 bases and J by 5 bases, with 10 bases of the junction left unmatched. CDR3 nucleotides: TGTGCCAGCAGTGAAGGGACAGCCTCATGGTTAGATACGCAGTATTTT. Translated, it gives CASSEGTASWLDTQYF.

The V gene is TRBV29-1, the J gene TRBJ2-5; tentatively, D is TRBD1 (6 bases). V lost 3 bases to trimming and J lost 4 bases, with 18 bases between them. CDR3 length: 15 amino acids. In germline, CDR1 is SQVTM, CDR2 ANQGSEA. CDR3 in amino acids: CSVDPHNRAGETQYF. CDR3 DNA: TGCAGCGTTGACCCCCACAACAGGGCTGGAGAGACCCAGTACTTC. The full variable domain, with the rest looked up from reference TRBV29-1 and TRBJ2-5, is SAVISQKPSRDICQRGTSLTIQCQVDSQVTMMFWYRQQPGQSLTLIATANQGSEATYESGFVIDKFPISRPNLTFSTLTVSNMSPEDSSIYLCSVDPHNRAGETQYFGPGTRLLVL.

The gene calls are TRBV5-1 and TRBJ2-7, with 8 bases aligning to TRBD1. The CDR3 extends over 15 amino acids. V was pared by 2 bases and J by 6 bases, with 10 bases of the junction left unmatched. Per germline, CDR1 SGHRS and CDR2 YFSETQ. The CDR3 protein is CASSLRGGDRREQYF. The CDR3 DNA is TGCGCCAGCAGCTTAAGGGGTGGGGACAGGCGCGAGCAGTACTTC.

V gene TRBV5-1 combines with J gene TRBJ2-5; unclear D gene. Germline values: CDR1 SGHRS, CDR2 YFSETQ. The V and J ends lost 0 bases and 3 bases respectively, with 6 bases between them. The CDR3 sequence is 13 residues long. The CDR3 region is CASSLGVEETQYF. The CDR3 DNA reads TGCGCCAGCAGCTTGGGCGTGGAAGAGACCCAGTACTTC. Full variable domain (missing parts from reference TRBV5-1 and TRBJ2-5): KAGVTQTPRYLIKTRGQQVTLSCSPISGHRSVSWYQQTPGQGLQFLFEYFSETQRNKGNFPGRFSGRQFSNSRSEMNVSTLELGDSALYLCASSLGVEETQYFGPGTRLLVL.

This chain links TRBV10-1 with TRBJ2-3, with 8 bases aligning to TRBD1. The CDR3 sequence is 12 residues long. V dropped 7 bases and J dropped 4; count of bases not matched to a gene: 1. Germline CDR1 is WNHNN and CDR2 is SYGVQD (reference sequence). CDR3 nucleotide sequence: TGCGCCAGCAAGGACAGGGCAGATACGCAGTATTTT. Amino acids: CASKDRADTQYF.

The chain recombines TRBV7-2 with TRBJ2-5; possibly TRBD2 for D (6 bases). V lost 1 base and J 1 base, leaving 10 bases between the germline ends. Per the germline V gene, CDR1 is SGHTA and CDR2 is FQGNSA. The CDR3 sequence is 15 residues long. The CDR3, as DNA: TGTGCCAGCAGCTTAGAAACTAGCAGCCAAGAGACCCAGTACTTC. Translation: CASSLETSSQETQYF.

V is TRBV7-9 and J is TRBJ2-1; perhaps TRBD2 as D (6 bases). The CDR3 totals 16 residues. V lost 6 bases and J lost 7, with 22 bases in between. Germline CDR1 and CDR2: SEHNR and FQNEAQ (reference sequence). CDR3 sequence reads: CASRPYYGGYSNEQFF. The DNA for the CDR3 is TGTGCCAGCAGACCCTACTACGGGGGATACTCTAATGAGCAGTTCTTC. The whole variable domain, remainder taken from reference TRBV7-9 and TRBJ2-1, is DTGVSQNPRHKITKRGQNVTFRCDPISEHNRLYWYRQTLGQGPEFLTYFQNEAQLEKSRLLSDRFSAERPKGSFSTLEIQRTEQGDSAMYLCASRPYYGGYSNEQFFGPGTRLTVL.

V gene TRBV5-6 combines with J gene TRBJ2-1; D gene uncertain. The V end lost 0 bases, the J end lost 5 bases, and 9 bases lay between the germline ends. The CDR3 loop spans 14 amino acids. Per germline, CDR1 SGHDT and CDR2 YYEEEE. CDR3 protein: CASSLVSPDNEQFF. DNA of the CDR3: TGTGCCAGCAGCTTGGTATCCCCAGACAATGAGCAGTTCTTC.

By its share, this clone is medium-sized. The genes are TRBV4-1 and TRBJ2-7, with D possibly being TRBD1 (6 bases). The CDR3 spans 18 residues. The V gene lost 1 base and the J gene lost 6 bases, with 25 bases spanning the gap. The germline V gene has CDR1 MGHRA and CDR2 YSYEKL. The CDR3 spells CASSQVAEGVGQGSEQYF. The CDR3 DNA reads as TGCGCCAGCAGCCAAGTGGCAGAGGGGGTGGGGCAGGGCTCCGAGCAGTACTTC.

This clone was found a few times. The chain links TRBV28 to TRBJ2-7, with D possibly matching TRBD1 (6 bases). The CDR3 covers 15 residues. The germline gives CDR1 MDHEN, CDR2 SYDVKM. Trimming left V 6 bases short and J 13 bases short, with 28 bases between. CDR3 region: CASSGIRGQRPDKYF. CDR3 in DNA: TGTGCCAGCAGCGGGATTAGGGGACAACGACCGGATAAATACTTC.

The chain couples TRBV27 to TRBJ2-5, with D tentatively TRBD1 (6 bases). CDR1 MNHEY and CDR2 SMNVEV come from the germline V gene (reference sequence). The CDR3 is 11 residues long. V was clipped by 7 bases and J by 5 bases, with 8 bases between them. The CDR3 loop reads CASKRGETQYF. The DNA for the CDR3 is TGTGCCAGCAAGAGGGGGGAGACCCAGTACTTC.

This clone has only one observation. J is TRBJ2-1 and V is TRBV4-2; the match to TRBD2 covers 9 bases. The length of the CDR3 is 17 residues. Germline V gives CDR1 LGHNA, CDR2 YNFKEQ. V lost 1 base and J lost 3; bases outside the gene matches: 7. In DNA form, the CDR3 reads TGTGCCAGCAGCCAAGGTGATCTAGCGGGATTCTACAATGAGCAGTTCTTC. Amino acid sequence: CASSQGDLAGFYNEQFF.

The chain couples TRBV1 to TRBJ2-1; the table calls TRBD2, which could not be checked here. TRBV1 counts as a pseudogene. This CDR3 is 14 amino acids long. In DNA form, the CDR3 reads TGCACCACTCCGACTAGCGGGGGAGAGAATGAGCAGTTCTTC. This codes for CTTPTSGGENEQFF.

This chain joins TRBV7-2 and TRBJ1-4; TRBD1 might be the D (6 bases). There are 13 residues in the CDR3. The germline CDR1 and CDR2 sequences are SGHTA and FQGNSA. Trimming left V 4 bases short and J 5 bases short, with 8 bases between. Here the CDR3 reads CASSSDRNEKLFF. CDR3 sequence (DNA): TGTGCCAGCAGCTCCGACAGGAATGAAAAACTGTTTTTT.

This clone appeared once. This chain links TRBV10-1 with TRBJ2-7; D remains ambiguous. This CDR3 has 11 residues. V was pared by 10 bases and J by 1 base, with 8 bases between. Per the germline V gene, CDR1 is WNHNN and CDR2 is SYGVQD (reference sequence). In DNA, the CDR3 is TGCGCCACCCCGTCTTCCTACGAGCAGTACTTC. Translation gives CATPSSYEQYF.

The gene calls are TRBV5-6 and TRBJ1-5; the match to TRBD1 covers 7 bases. The germline V gene encodes CDR1 SGHDT and CDR2 YYEEEE. CDR3 size: 17 residues. With 0 bases clipped from V and 4 bases from J, the junction kept 10 bases outside the gene matches. The CDR3 DNA sequence: TGTGCCAGCAGCTTGGGGTTGGGGACAGAGAGAAATCAGCCCCAGCATTTT. It translates to CASSLGLGTERNQPQHF. The entire variable domain, with the rest obtained from reference TRBV5-6 and TRBJ1-5, is as follows: DAGVTQSPTHLIKTRGQQVTLRCSPKSGHDTVSWYQQALGQGPQFIFQYYEEEERQRGNFPDRFSGHQFPNYSSELNVNALLLGDSALYLCASSLGLGTERNQPQHFGDGTRLSIL.

This chain connects TRBV2 to TRBJ2-7, with D hard to call. The V and J ends lost 6 bases and 6 bases respectively, with 12 bases between them. Germline V gene lookup returns CDR1 SNHLY and CDR2 FYNNEI. CDR3 size: 12 residues. The CDR3 here is CASSSTPGEQYF. The CDR3 DNA reads as TGTGCCAGCAGCTCCACCCCAGGCGAGCAGTACTTC.

The genes are TRBV6-6 and TRBJ2-7; TRBD1 aligns across 8 bases. CDR1 MNHNY and CDR2 SVGAGI come from the germline V gene (reference sequence). Trimming took 5 bases from V and 6 from J; bases not matched to a gene: 12. The CDR3 is made up of 15 amino acids. Written as DNA, the CDR3 is TGTGCCAGCAGTCCCTCGGACAGGGTACTAGGCGAGCAGTACTTC. Amino acid sequence: CASSPSDRVLGEQYF.

The rearrangement links TRBV12-5 to TRBJ2-1, with 16 bases that match TRBD2. V dropped 2 bases and J dropped 6; count of bases not matched to a gene: 7. Germline CDR1 reads LGHNT; CDR2 reads FRNRAP. The CDR3 consists of 18 residues. For the CDR3, the DNA is TGTGCTAGTGGTTTGCCACCGGGACTAGCGGGAGGGCGCAATGAGCAGTTCTTC. Protein product: CASGLPPGLAGGRNEQFF.